This entry is about one TCR beta chain. The antigen remains unidentified. Generated by immunoSEQ multiplex PCR, the TCRdb table keeps only in-frame clones and is missing some. The sample has around 99,000 clones; roughly 90% are singletons. This entry comes from a study of T cell responses to AZD1222 COVID-19 vaccine. Study at large: Second-dose intervals near 4 or 12 weeks were combined.

Study-wide results and limits: The span of vaccine-associated CD4 TCRs extended across spike, with dominance at 160-218 and 743-854.

Trimming stripped 8 bases from V and 1 base from J, with 11 bases between. Germline-derived CDR1 and CDR2 are LGHDT and YNNKEL (reference sequence). The CDR3 length is 13 residues. The V and J genes are TRBV3-1 (or the pseudogene TRBV3-2) and TRBJ1-1; D gene uncertain. Sequenced material: peripheral blood, taken on day 0 of AZD1222 vaccination. This receptor was identified in an adult in good health. This CDR3 is CASSGRPNTEAFF. The CDR3, as DNA: TGTGCCAGCTCCGGGAGGCCGAACACTGAAGCTTTCTTT.